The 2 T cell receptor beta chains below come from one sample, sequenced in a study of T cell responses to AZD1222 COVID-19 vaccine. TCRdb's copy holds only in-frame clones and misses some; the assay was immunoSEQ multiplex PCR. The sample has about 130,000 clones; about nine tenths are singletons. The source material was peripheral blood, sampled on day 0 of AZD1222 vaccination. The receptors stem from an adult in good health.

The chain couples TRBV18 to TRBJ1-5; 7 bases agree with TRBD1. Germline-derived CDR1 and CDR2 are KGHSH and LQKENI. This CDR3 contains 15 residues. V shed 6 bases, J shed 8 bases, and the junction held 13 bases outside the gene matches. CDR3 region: CASSTSQGQIEPQHF. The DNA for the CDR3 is TGTGCCAGCTCTACTAGTCAGGGACAGATTGAGCCCCAGCATTTT.

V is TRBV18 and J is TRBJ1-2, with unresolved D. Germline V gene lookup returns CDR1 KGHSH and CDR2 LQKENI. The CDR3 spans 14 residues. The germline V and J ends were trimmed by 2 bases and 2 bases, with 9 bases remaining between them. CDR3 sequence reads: CASSPATVNYGYTF. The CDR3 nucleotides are TGTGCCAGCTCACCAGCCACAGTCAACTATGGCTACACCTTC.